This record covers a single TCR beta chain. The authors' processing: How many nucleated cells were present was estimated from reference gene primer amplification. Produced via immunoSEQ multiplex PCR; TCRdb's table is partial and in-frame only. V and J calls and clone size are as listed in that table; D and trimming were resolved from the DNA. The sample lists roughly 80,000 clones; 88% were seen once. Looked up from germline, CDR1 is SGHNT and CDR2 is YYREEE (reference sequence). V trimming: 2 bases; J trimming: 1 base; junction bases outside the gene matches: 4. This CDR3 spans 15 amino acids. The sample originates from a study of blood T cell repertoires in COVID-19. Whole-study context: From T cells, B-cell-depleted T cells, or PBMCs came the material, which was cDNA or gDNA.

The sequence was collected from a human donor in a cohort sampled during active COVID-19. Sequenced input: peripheral blood. The chain couples TRBV5-4 to TRBJ2-7; 9 positions match TRBD1. Written as DNA, the CDR3 is TGTGCCAGCAGCTTTACAGGGGGCGCTTCCTACGAGCAGTACTTC. This encodes CASSFTGGASYEQYF.